This T cell receptor beta chain is from a study of T cells in Graves' hyperthyroidism and ophthalmopathy. Study results and caveats: Ophthalmopathy was told apart from stable hyperthyroidism by a 13 V-J model. Blood samples included most of the expanded thyroid clonotypes exceeding 0.001.

Clinical symptoms, serum thyroxine and TRAb, thyroid ultrasound and orbital computed tomography were used for the diagnoses. PBMCs were sourced from more than 9 ml fresh peripheral blood. Germline V gives CDR1 KGHDR, CDR2 SFDVKD. The CDR3 loop spans 16 amino acids. V was pared by 3 bases and J by 5 bases, with 8 bases of the junction left unmatched. Concerning this clonotype: The antigen remains unidentified.

TCR beta CDR3 regions were amplified from RNA transcripts. The HTBI primer set drove a first-round RT-PCR of the TCR CDR3. TCRdb called the multiplex PCR reads again in MiXCR, with one record for every CDR3 protein. The sample yields 96,000 or so distinct CDR3 sequences, around 50% seen once. This receptor was taken from a woman aged 40 to 50 with Graves' hyperthyroidism. The sample consisted of blood. This chain links TRBV24-1 with TRBJ2-7, with 11 bases identical to TRBD2. The chain's CDR3 is CATSDRIAGGPHEQYF. The CDR3, as DNA: TGTGCCACCAGTGATCGTATAGCGGGAGGGCCCCACGAGCAGTACTTC.